The rows below give T cell receptor beta chains drawn from one sample of a study of T cells after yellow fever vaccination. TCRdb ran MiXCR on the 5' RACE reads and lists one entry per CDR3 protein. Of hundreds of thousands of distinct CDR3 sequences in the sample, 9% to 15% were seen once. The source material was PBMCs, sampled on the day of the yellow fever booster vaccination. Receptors were obtained from a man aged 30 to 45 who received the YFV17D yellow fever vaccine. The CDR3 runs from the conserved cysteine through the conserved F or W. Each record gives: D gene, clone size, V gene, J gene, CDR3 DNA, CDR3 protein. The D gene is left open where the match is weak. The size field is filled for only some rows; it gives once, few, many or a size class.

D: TRBD2
size: few
V: TRBV7-9
J: TRBJ2-7
DNA: TGTGCCAGCAGCTCCGGGACTAGCTGGTTGAGGGAGCAGTACTTC
CDR3: CASSSGTSWLREQYF

D: -
size: many
V: TRBV11-2
J: TRBJ2-2
DNA: TGTGCCAGCAGCCCCCTAAAGCTAGACACCGGGGAGCTGTTTTTT
CDR3: CASSPLKLDTGELFF

D: -
size: -
V: TRBV30
J: TRBJ1-3
DNA: TGTGCCTGGAGTGTACAGTTTGCCAGGGCTGGAAACACCATATATTTT
CDR3: CAWSVQFARAGNTIYF

D: -
size: few
V: TRBV6-2/TRBV6-3
J: TRBJ1-2
DNA: TGTGCCAGCACTCTCTCGAGCGGCTACACCTTC
CDR3: CASTLSSGYTF

D: -
size: -
V: TRBV20-1
J: TRBJ2-5
DNA: TGCAGTGCTTTGGACCCCGTTAGAGAGACCCAGTACTTC
CDR3: CSALDPVRETQYF

D: -
size: -
V: TRBV29-1
J: TRBJ1-1
DNA: TGCAGCGTTGAATCCCCAGGGATGAACACTGAAGCTTTCTTT
CDR3: CSVESPGMNTEAFF

D: TRBD2
size: -
V: TRBV28
J: TRBJ2-2
DNA: TGTGCCAGCAGTCCCGCGGGACTAGCGGGAGCCGTGAACACCGGGGAGCTGTTTTTT
CDR3: CASSPAGLAGAVNTGELFF

D: -
size: few
V: TRBV30
J: TRBJ1-4
DNA: TGTGCCTGGAGGGACGGCTCTTGGAGTGAAAAACTGTTTTTT
CDR3: CAWRDGSWSEKLFF

D: TRBD2
size: -
V: TRBV20-1
J: TRBJ2-5
DNA: TGCAGTGCTAGAGCGACTCCGGGACTAGCGGGAGGGCCGGGAGAGACCCAGTACTTC
CDR3: CSARATPGLAGGPGETQYF

D: TRBD2
size: few
V: TRBV6-9
J: TRBJ2-1
DNA: TGTGCCAGGTCCTTAGGCGGGGGTGTAGGGAATGAGCAGTTCTTC
CDR3: CARSLGGGVGNEQFF

D: TRBD2
size: -
V: TRBV3-1
J: TRBJ2-2
DNA: TGTGCCAGCAGCCGGACTAGCGATGGCGCAGAGCTGTTTTTT
CDR3: CASSRTSDGAELFF

D: -
size: few
V: TRBV4-3
J: TRBJ2-3
DNA: TGCGCCAGCAGCCAAGATTTTGGACCACCCCAGGATACGCAGTATTTT
CDR3: CASSQDFGPPQDTQYF

D: TRBD2
size: many
V: TRBV7-2
J: TRBJ2-3
DNA: TGTGCCAGCAGCTCGCTGACTAGCGGGAGTGCAGATACGCAGTATTTT
CDR3: CASSSLTSGSADTQYF

D: TRBD2
size: -
V: TRBV20-1
J: TRBJ2-1
DNA: TGCAGTGCTCGGTGGGCTAGCGGGAGGAGGGCCGGCAATGAGCAGTTCTTC
CDR3: CSARWASGRRAGNEQFF

D: -
size: few
V: TRBV27
J: TRBJ2-3
DNA: TGTGCCAGCAGTTCATCAGGGATCTGGGCTTTCACAGATACGCAGTATTTT
CDR3: CASSSSGIWAFTDTQYF

D: TRBD2
size: -
V: TRBV4-3
J: TRBJ2-1
DNA: TGCGCCAGCAGCCAAGTTCGATCGGGACTAGTGGGTAATGAGCAGTTCTTC
CDR3: CASSQVRSGLVGNEQFF

D: TRBD2
size: -
V: TRBV5-1
J: TRBJ2-1
DNA: TGCGCCAGCAGCTTGCTGCGGGAGGGCCCTGAGCAGTTCTTC
CDR3: CASSLLREGPEQFF

D: -
size: -
V: TRBV24-1
J: TRBJ2-6
DNA: TGTGCCACCAGTGATTTGACAGGACCTGGGGCCAACGTCCTGACTTTC
CDR3: CATSDLTGPGANVLTF

D: TRBD2
size: -
V: TRBV28
J: TRBJ2-3
DNA: TGTGCCGGGACTAGGAGCGGAGGAGATACGCAGTATTTT
CDR3: CAGTRSGGDTQYF

D: -
size: -
V: TRBV24-1
J: TRBJ2-1
DNA: TGTGCCACCAGCAAATTCCCCAATGAGCAGTTCTTC
CDR3: CATSKFPNEQFF